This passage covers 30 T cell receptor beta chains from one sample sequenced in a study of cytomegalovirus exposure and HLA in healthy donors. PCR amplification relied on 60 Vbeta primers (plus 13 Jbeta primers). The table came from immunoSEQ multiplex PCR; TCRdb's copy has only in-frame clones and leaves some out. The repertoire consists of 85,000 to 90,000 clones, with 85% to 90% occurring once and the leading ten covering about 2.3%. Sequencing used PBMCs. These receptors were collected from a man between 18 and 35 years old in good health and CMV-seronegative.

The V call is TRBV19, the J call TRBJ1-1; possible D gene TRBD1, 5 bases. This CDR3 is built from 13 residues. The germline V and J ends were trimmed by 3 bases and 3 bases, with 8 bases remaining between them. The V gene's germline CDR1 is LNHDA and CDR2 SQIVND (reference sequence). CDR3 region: CASSMTAHTEAFF. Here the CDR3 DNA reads TGTGCCAGTAGTATGACAGCCCACACTGAAGCTTTCTTT.

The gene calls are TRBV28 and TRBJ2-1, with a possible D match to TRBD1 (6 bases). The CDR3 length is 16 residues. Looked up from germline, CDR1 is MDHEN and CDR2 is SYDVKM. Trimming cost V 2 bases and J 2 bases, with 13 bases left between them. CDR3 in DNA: TGTGCCAGCAGTTTAAACAGTGCAGGGGCCTACAATGAGCAGTTCTTC. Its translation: CASSLNSAGAYNEQFF.

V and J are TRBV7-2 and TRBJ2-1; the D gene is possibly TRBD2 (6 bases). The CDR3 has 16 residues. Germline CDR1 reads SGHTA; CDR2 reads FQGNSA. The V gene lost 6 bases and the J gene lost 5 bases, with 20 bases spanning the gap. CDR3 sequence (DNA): TGTGCCAGCAGTCGGAAACTAGCCCGCTCTGACAATGAGCAGTTCTTC. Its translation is CASSRKLARSDNEQFF.

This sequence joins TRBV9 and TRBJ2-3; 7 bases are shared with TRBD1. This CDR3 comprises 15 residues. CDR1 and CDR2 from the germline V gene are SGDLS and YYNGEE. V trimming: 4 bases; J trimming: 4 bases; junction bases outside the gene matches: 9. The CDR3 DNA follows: TGTGCCAGCAGCTTACAAGGACAGGCCGCAGATACGCAGTATTTT. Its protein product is CASSLQGQAADTQYF. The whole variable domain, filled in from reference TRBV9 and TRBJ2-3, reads DSGVTQTPKHLITATGQRVTLRCSPRSGDLSVYWYQQSLDQGLQFLIQYYNGEERAKGNILERFSAQQFPDLHSELNLSSLELGDSALYFCASSLQGQAADTQYFGPGTRLTVL.

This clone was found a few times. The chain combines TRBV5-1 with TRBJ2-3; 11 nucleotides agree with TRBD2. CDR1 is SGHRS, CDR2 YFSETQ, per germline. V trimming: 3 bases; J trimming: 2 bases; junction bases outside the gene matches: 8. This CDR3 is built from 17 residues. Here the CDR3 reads CASSYTLAGGTTDTQYF. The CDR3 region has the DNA TGCGCCAGCAGCTATACTTTAGCGGGAGGGACCACAGATACGCAGTATTTT.

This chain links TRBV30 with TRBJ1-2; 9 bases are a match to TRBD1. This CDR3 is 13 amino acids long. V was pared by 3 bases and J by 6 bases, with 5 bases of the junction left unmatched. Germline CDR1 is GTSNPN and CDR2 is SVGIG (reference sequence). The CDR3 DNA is TGTGCCTGGAGCCAGGGACAGGGACATGGCTACACCTTC. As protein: CAWSQGQGHGYTF.

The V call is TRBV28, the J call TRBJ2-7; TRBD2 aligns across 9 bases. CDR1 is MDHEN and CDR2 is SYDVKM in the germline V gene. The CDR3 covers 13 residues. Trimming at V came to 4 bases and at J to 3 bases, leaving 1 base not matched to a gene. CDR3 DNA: TGTGCCAGCAGTTCACTAGCGGGCTACGAGCAGTACTTC. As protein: CASSSLAGYEQYF.

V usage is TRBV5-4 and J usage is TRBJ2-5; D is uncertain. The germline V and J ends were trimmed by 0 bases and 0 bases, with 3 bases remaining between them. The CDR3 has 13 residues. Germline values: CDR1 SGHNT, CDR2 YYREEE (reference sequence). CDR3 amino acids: CASSLADQETQYF. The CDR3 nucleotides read TGTGCCAGCAGCTTGGCCGACCAAGAGACCCAGTACTTC.

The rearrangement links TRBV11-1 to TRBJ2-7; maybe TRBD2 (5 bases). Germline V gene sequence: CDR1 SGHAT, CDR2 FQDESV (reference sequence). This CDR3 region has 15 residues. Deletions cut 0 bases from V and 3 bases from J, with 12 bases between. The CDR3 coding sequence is TGTGCCAGCAGCTTAGCGTCCGGGATACTCTACGAGCAGTACTTC. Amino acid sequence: CASSLASGILYEQYF.

The CDR3 protein is CASSDRGSREAFF. CDR3 sequence (DNA): TGTGCCAGCAGTGATAGGGGGTCCCGTGAAGCTTTCTTT. The rearrangement joins TRBV6-1 to TRBJ1-1, with D possibly TRBD1 on 6 matching bases. CDR3 length: 13 residues. Between the trimmed V and J ends, which lost 3 bases and 7 bases, there was a span of 12 bases. Per germline, CDR1 MNHNS and CDR2 SASEGT.

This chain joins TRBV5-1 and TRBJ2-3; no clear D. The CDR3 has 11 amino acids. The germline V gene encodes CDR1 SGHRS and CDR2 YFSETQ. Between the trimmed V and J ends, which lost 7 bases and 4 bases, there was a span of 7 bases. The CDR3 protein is CASSSADTQYF. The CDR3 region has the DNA TGCGCCAGCTCAAGCGCAGATACGCAGTATTTT.

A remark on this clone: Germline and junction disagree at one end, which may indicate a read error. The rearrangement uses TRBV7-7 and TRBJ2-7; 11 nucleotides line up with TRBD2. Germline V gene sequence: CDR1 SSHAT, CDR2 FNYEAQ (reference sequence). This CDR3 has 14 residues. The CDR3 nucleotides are TGTGCTAGCAGCCGCGGGACTAGCGGATACGAGCAGTACTTC. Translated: CASSRGTSGYEQYF.

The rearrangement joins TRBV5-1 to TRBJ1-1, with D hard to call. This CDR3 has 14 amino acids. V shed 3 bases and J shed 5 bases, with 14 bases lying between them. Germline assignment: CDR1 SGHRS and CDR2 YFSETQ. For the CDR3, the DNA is TGCGCCAGCAGCTCTCTGGTTGGAGGAACTGAAGCTTTCTTT. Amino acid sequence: CASSSLVGGTEAFF.

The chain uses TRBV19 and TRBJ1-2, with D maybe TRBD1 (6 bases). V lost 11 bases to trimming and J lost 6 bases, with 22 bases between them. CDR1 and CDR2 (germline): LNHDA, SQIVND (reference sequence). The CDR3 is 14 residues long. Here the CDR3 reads CAAKSQGQSHGYTF. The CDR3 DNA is TGTGCCGCAAAGTCCCAGGGGCAGAGTCATGGCTACACCTTC.

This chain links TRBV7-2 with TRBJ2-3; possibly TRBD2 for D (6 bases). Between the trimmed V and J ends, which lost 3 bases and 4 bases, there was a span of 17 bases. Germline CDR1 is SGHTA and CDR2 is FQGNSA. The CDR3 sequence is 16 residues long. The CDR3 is CASSLHGGRKPDTQYF. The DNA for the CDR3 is TGTGCCAGCAGCTTGCATGGGGGGAGGAAACCAGATACGCAGTATTTT.

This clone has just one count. The CDR3, as DNA: TGTGCCAGCAGCTTCGCTGGCTCGGGAAGTTATGAGCAGTTCTTC. Its translation is CASSFAGSGSYEQFF. The gene calls are TRBV7-9 and TRBJ2-1, with a possible D match to TRBD2 (5 bases). V was cut by 3 bases and J by 8 bases, with 17 bases left in between. CDR1 SEHNR and CDR2 FQNEAQ come from the germline V gene (reference sequence). CDR3 length equals 15 residues.

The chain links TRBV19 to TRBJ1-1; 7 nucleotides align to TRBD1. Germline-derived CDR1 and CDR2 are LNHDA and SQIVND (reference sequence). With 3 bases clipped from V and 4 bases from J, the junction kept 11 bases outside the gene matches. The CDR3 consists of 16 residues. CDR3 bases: TGTGCCAGTAGTATGCCAGGGGGGTCCGAAGGCACTGAAGCTTTCTTT. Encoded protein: CASSMPGGSEGTEAFF. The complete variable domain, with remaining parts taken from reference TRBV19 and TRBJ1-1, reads DGGITQSPKYLFRKEGQNVTLSCEQNLNHDAMYWYRQDPGQGLRLIYYSQIVNDFQKGDIAEGYSVSREKKESFPLTVTSAQKNPTAFYLCASSMPGGSEGTEAFFGQGTRLTVV.

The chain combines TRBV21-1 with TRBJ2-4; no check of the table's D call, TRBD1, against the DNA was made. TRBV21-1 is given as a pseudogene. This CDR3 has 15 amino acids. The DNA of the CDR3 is TGTGCCAGCAGCAAAGGGGGACAGGGGAGGGACATTCAGTACTTC. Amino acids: CASSKGGQGRDIQYF.

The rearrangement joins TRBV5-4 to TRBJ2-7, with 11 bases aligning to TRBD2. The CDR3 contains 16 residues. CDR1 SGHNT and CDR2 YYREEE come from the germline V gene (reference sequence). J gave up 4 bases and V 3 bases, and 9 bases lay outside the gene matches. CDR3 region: CASSSRLAGTPYEQYF. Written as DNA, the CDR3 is TGTGCCAGCAGCTCGCGACTAGCGGGAACCCCTTACGAGCAGTACTTC.

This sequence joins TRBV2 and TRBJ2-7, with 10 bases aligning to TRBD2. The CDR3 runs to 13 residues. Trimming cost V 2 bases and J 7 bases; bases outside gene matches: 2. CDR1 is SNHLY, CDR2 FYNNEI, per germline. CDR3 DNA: TGTGCCAGCAGTGAACCAGCGGGAGGGGAGCAGTACTTC. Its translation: CASSEPAGGEQYF.

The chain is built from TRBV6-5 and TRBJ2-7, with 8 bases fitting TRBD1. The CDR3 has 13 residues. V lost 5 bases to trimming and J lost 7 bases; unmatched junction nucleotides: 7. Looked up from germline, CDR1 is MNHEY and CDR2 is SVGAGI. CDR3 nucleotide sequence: TGTGCCAGCAGTGAGGCAGGGGGCGTTGAGCAGTACTTC. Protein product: CASSEAGGVEQYF.

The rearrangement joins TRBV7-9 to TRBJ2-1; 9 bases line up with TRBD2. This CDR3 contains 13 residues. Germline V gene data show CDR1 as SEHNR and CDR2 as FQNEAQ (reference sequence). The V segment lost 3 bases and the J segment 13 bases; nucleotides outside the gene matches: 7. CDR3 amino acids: CASSLAGGESQFF. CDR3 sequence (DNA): TGTGCCAGCAGCTTGGCGGGGGGGGAGTCACAGTTCTTC.

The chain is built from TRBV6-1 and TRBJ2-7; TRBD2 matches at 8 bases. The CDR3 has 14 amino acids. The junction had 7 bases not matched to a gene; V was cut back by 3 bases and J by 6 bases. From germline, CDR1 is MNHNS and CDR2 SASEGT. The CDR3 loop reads CASSEAGGPLEQYF. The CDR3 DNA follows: TGTGCCAGCAGTGAGGCGGGAGGTCCCCTCGAGCAGTACTTC.

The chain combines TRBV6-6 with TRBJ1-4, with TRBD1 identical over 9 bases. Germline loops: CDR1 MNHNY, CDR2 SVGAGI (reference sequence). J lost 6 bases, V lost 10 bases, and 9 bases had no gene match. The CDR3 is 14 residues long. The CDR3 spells CATRRDRAHEKLFF. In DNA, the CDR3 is TGTGCCACCAGGCGGGACAGGGCGCATGAAAAACTGTTTTTT.

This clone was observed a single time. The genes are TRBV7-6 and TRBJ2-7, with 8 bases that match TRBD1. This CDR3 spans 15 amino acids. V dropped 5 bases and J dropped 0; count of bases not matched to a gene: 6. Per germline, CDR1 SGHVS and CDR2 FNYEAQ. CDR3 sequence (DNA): TGTGCCAGCAGCGGAACAGGGGGGCCCTCCTACGAGCAGTACTTC. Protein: CASSGTGGPSYEQYF.

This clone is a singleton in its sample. CDR3 coding DNA: TGTGCCAGTAGTAAGGGGACTAGCGTGGACAATGAGCAGTTCTTC. Its translation: CASSKGTSVDNEQFF. The rearrangement links TRBV19 to TRBJ2-1, with 10 nucleotides matching TRBD2. V dropped 4 bases and J dropped 5; count of bases not matched to a gene: 5. The CDR3 is 15 amino acids. Germline V gene sequence: CDR1 LNHDA, CDR2 SQIVND (reference sequence).

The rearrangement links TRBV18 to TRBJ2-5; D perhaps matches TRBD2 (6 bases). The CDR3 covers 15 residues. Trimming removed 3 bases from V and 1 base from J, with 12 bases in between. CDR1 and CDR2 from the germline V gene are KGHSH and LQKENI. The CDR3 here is CASSPRGTLQETQYF. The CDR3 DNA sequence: TGTGCCAGCTCACCCCGGGGGACTCTCCAAGAGACCCAGTACTTC.

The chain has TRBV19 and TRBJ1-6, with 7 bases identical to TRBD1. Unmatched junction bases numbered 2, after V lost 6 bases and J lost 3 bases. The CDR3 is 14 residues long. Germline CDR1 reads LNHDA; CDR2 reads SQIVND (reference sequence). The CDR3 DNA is TGTGCCAGTAGACGACAGGGCTATAATTCACCCCTCCACTTT. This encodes CASRRQGYNSPLHF.

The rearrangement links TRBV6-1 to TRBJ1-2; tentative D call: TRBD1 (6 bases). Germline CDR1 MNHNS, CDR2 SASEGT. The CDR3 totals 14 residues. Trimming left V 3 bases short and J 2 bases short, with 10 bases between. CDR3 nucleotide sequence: TGTGCCAGCAGTGAGTTTGGGGGCAACTATGGCTACACCTTC. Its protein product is CASSEFGGNYGYTF.

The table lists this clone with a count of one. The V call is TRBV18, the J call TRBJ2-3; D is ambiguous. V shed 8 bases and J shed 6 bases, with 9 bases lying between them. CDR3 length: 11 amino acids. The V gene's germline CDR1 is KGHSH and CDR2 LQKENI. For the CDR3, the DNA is TGTGCCAGCCGTCTCGGGGATACGCAGTATTTT. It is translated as CASRLGDTQYF.